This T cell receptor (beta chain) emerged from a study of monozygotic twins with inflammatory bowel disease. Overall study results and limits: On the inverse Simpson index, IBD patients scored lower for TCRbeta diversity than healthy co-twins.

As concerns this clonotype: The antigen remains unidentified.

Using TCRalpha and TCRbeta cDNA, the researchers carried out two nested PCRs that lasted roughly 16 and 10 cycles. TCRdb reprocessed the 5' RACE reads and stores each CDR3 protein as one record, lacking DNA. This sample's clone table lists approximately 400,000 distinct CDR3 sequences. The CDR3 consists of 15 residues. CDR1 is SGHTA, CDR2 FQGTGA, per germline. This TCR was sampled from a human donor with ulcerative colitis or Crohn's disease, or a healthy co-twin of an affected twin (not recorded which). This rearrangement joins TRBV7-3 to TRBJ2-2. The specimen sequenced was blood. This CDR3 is CASSLNEKNTGELFF.